The rows below give T cell receptor beta chains drawn from one sample of a study of radiation and T cells in renal cell carcinoma. Here immunoSEQ multiplex PCR was the method, and the copy in TCRdb shows in-frame clones only, minus some. This sample yields approximately 21,000 clones, of which about 50% are seen a single time; 16% belongs to the top ten. Sequencing used tumor tissue, obtained from a patient whose treatment included radiotherapy and nephrectomy. Receptors originate from a woman aged 45-65 years with renal cell carcinoma. The CDR3 runs from the conserved cysteine through the conserved F or W. The D gene is left open where the match is weak. The size of a clone is reported for some rows only, either as once, few or many, or as a class for expanded clones.

v_call,d_call,j_call,clone_size,cdr3_aa,cdr3_nt
TRBV30,TRBD1,TRBJ2-4,once,CAWTPDRGLLAKNIQYF,TGTGCCTGGACCCCGGACAGGGGGCTGTTAGCCAAAAACATTCAGTACTTC
TRBV5-6,-,TRBJ1-3,-,CASSFSSGSSGNTVYF,TGTGCCAGCAGCTTCTCATCAGGGAGCTCTGGAAACACCGTATATTTT
TRBV18,-,TRBJ1-6,-,CASSPRDNSPLHF,TGTGCCAGCTCACCACGGGATAATTCACCCCTCCACTTT
TRBV29-1,-,TRBJ1-5,-,CSVGGFDNQPQHF,TGCAGCGTTGGGGGCTTTGATAATCAGCCCCAGCATTTT
TRBV5-1,TRBD1,TRBJ1-2,medium-sized,CASSSGTGNYGYTF,TGCGCCAGCAGCTCCGGGACAGGAAATTATGGCTACACCTTC
TRBV9,-,TRBJ2-2,-,CASSVRPLSRNTGELFF,TGTGCCAGCAGCGTAAGGCCCCTCAGCCGGAACACCGGGGAGCTGTTTTTT
TRBV6-1,-,TRBJ1-5,-,CASIRSADSNQPQHF,TGTGCCAGCATTAGATCGGCGGATAGCAATCAGCCCCAGCATTTT
TRBV10-2,-,TRBJ2-1,medium-sized,CASSELLQGYNEQFF,TGCGCCAGCAGTGAGTTATTGCAGGGATACAATGAGCAGTTCTTC
TRBV18,-,TRBJ1-5,-,CASSSSRPGVGNQPQHF,TGTGCCAGCTCATCATCCCGACCAGGAGTCGGCAATCAGCCCCAGCATTTT
TRBV2,-,TRBJ1-2,few,CASRGFNYGYTF,TGTGCCAGCAGGGGCTTTAACTATGGCTACACCTTC
TRBV2,-,TRBJ1-5,few,CASSVKGTQPQHF,TGTGCCAGCAGTGTGAAGGGTACACAGCCCCAGCATTTT
TRBV4-3,-,TRBJ1-2,-,CASSQAGRANYGYTF,TGCGCCAGCAGCCAAGCCGGGCGCGCTAACTATGGCTACACCTTC
TRBV6-5,-,TRBJ2-5,-,CASSYRTGVQYF,TGTGCCAGCAGTTACAGAACAGGCGTCCAGTACTTC
TRBV5-4,TRBD1,TRBJ1-5,few,CASSSGTEKPQHF,TGTGCCAGCAGCTCCGGGACAGAAAAGCCCCAGCATTTT
TRBV4-2,-,TRBJ1-1,medium-sized,CASSQERWAEAFF,TGTGCCAGCAGCCAAGAGAGATGGGCTGAAGCTTTCTTT
TRBV18,TRBD1,TRBJ1-2,few,CASSRGTGADFGYTF,TGTGCCAGCTCACGCGGGACAGGGGCCGACTTTGGCTACACCTTC
TRBV7-9,-,TRBJ1-5,-,CASGDEEPQHF,TGTGCCAGCGGGGACGAGGAGCCCCAGCATTTT
TRBV5-4,-,TRBJ1-2,once,CASRRQVGVLGYTF,TGTGCCAGCAGGAGGCAGGTGGGGGTATTGGGCTACACCTTC
TRBV20-1,TRBD2,TRBJ2-7,-,CSARGAYEQYF,TGCAGTGCTCGGGGGGCCTACGAGCAGTACTTC
TRBV7-9,TRBD1,TRBJ1-1,medium-sized,CASRGPTGGLTEAFF,TGTGCCAGCAGAGGACCGACAGGGGGTTTGACTGAAGCTTTCTTT
TRBV2,-,TRBJ1-2,-,CASSSQGRDGYTF,TGTGCCAGCAGTTCACAGGGACGGGATGGCTACACCTTC
TRBV4-1,-,TRBJ2-7,many,CASSQAGANSYEQYF,TGCGCCAGCAGCCAGGCGGGGGCTAACTCCTACGAGCAGTACTTC
TRBV7-9,-,TRBJ2-7,few,CASRNTQLSYEQYF,TGTGCCAGCAGAAACACCCAACTATCCTACGAGCAGTACTTC